This T cell receptor beta chain appears in the sequencing data of a study of early T cells in non-severe SARS-CoV-2 infection (TCRdb year 2021). Turning to the overall study: TCR sequencing used bulk RNA from unsorted whole blood, so alpha and beta chains could not be paired.

This was a case-control study nested in a cohort of healthcare workers in London, UK, who had nasopharyngeal swab PCR tests and blood samples taken every week. Healthcare workers were recruited between 23 and 31 March 2020, during the week of the UK lockdown, and were followed weekly for up to about 15 weeks. Reading the germline V gene gives CDR1 MNHEY and CDR2 SVGAGI. The cysteine opens and the phenylalanine closes a CDR3 of 11 amino acids. The only DNA kept is the CDR3, 33 bases in frame from the first base. At the junction V is shortened by 9 bases and J by 12 bases, with 17 bases in between. There are a few counts of this clonotype. The antigen this receptor binds is unknown. The record has no base qualities; no much larger clone is one base away. Library prep was done by 5' RACE. TCRdb shows the sequencer as NextSeq 500. To correct for sequencing error and PCR bias, the TCR library protocol tagged individual cDNA molecules with unique molecular identifiers. Both TCR alpha and beta chains were sequenced, and tight co-correlation was observed between alpha and beta sequence abundances in each sample. For the original study's pipeline: V gene, J gene and CDR3 annotation of TCR sequences was performed with Decombinator V4. Expanded TCRs were defined as changing significantly between any two time points under a Poisson model with p below 0.0001. TCR abundances were normalised to the total number of TCRs sequenced in each sample and reported as counts per million. MAIT TCRs were defined by TRAV1-2 paired with TRAJ12, TRAJ20 or TRAJ33, and iNKT TCRs by TRAV10 paired with TRAJ18. VDJdb, accessed on 1 November 2021, was searched for TCRs annotated for CMV, EBV and SARS-CoV-2, and TCRs annotated for more than one antigen were excluded. The raw public reads went through TCRdb reprocessing: fastp at Q25, MiXCR clone calling, in-frame beta chains kept. Rows merge per CDR3 protein into single entries with the most common DNA and genes. TCRdb's processing, not the study's, gives the V and J calls here. The sample yields approximately 50,000 distinct CDR3 sequences; about 10% were counted once. About 16% of the sample goes to the ten largest clones.

Results and caveats for the whole study, not just this receptor: VDJdb matching was skewed toward anti-spike CD8 responses and likely underestimated virus-specific expansions by missing private and CD4 specificities.

Sequencing used whole blood. The clonotype was recovered from an adult who was a healthcare worker with PCR-confirmed SARS-CoV-2 infection or an uninfected control (not recorded which). The rearrangement combines TRBV6-5 with TRBJ1-1, with the D gene too uncertain to name. This receptor has the CDR3 CASYGGRITFF. The nucleotides are TGTGCCAGTTACGGTGGACGTATAACTTTCTTT.